Sequencing of this T cell receptor (beta chain) was carried out in a study of response to subunit inactivated influenza vaccine. TCRdb re-analysed the RT-PCR reads in MiXCR, keeping a single row per CDR3 protein. The sample holds 750,000 to 850,000 distinct CDR3 sequences, about 18% seen once. Germline V lookup: CDR1 SGHNT, CDR2 YYREEE (reference sequence). This CDR3 has 15 amino acids. Trimming pared 0 bases from V and 3 bases from J, leaving 10 bases between. On this clonotype itself: The antigen is undetermined.

Regarding the study as a whole: Each seasonal influenza vaccination, the authors suggested, recruits few new T cells.

This TCR came from a man aged 50 to 60 who received an inactivated influenza vaccine. The specimen was PBMCs from blood, collected roughly 5 days after vaccination. The gene calls are TRBV5-4 and TRBJ2-1, with D perhaps being TRBD1 or TRBD2 (5 bases each). The DNA for the CDR3 is TGTGCCAGCAGCTTGGGGGACGGTTTCTACAATGAGCAGTTCTTC. Encoded protein: CASSLGDGFYNEQFF. The full variable domain, completed using reference TRBV5-4 and TRBJ2-1, is ETGVTQSPTHLIKTRGQQVTLRCSSQSGHNTVSWYQQALGQGPQFIFQYYREEENGRGNFPPRFSGLQFPNYSSELNVNALELDDSALYLCASSLGDGFYNEQFFGPGTRLTVL.